This passage covers 3 T cell receptor beta chains from one sample sequenced in a study of a mutant IDH1 vaccine in newly diagnosed glioma. What these receptors recognize is not known. Time point denoted: week 11, during vaccination. A single vaccine dose contained 300 ug of mutant IDH1 20-mer peptide, and topical imiquimod was used with it. The assay was immunoSEQ multiplex PCR, and TCRdb's table has in-frame clones only and misses some. The sample has 55,000 to 70,000 clones; about 91% are singletons. The starting material was PBMCs, obtained from a glioma patient whose treatment included an IDH1 peptide vaccine. These receptors were taken from a man aged 40-49 years with glioma.

The gene calls are TRBV27 and TRBJ2-7; TRBD1 matches at 7 bases. CDR1 MNHEY and CDR2 SMNVEV come from the germline V gene (reference sequence). The CDR3 covers 13 residues. V was clipped by 8 bases and J by 5 bases; unmatched bases: 9. This chain's CDR3 is CASGRQGSNEQYF. CDR3 nucleotides: TGTGCCAGCGGAAGACAGGGATCCAACGAGCAGTACTTC.

This chain links TRBV4-1 with TRBJ2-3; tentatively, D is TRBD2 (6 bases). This CDR3 has 18 residues. Germline CDR1 reads MGHRA; CDR2 reads YSYEKL. The ends were cut back, 2 bases at V and 2 bases at J, with 20 bases in the middle. For the CDR3, the DNA is TGCGCCAGCAGCCAAACCCCTGTGGGGGAGGTCTCCACAGATACGCAGTATTTT. Residues: CASSQTPVGEVSTDTQYF.

The chain is built from TRBV25-1 and TRBJ1-1; 7 bases map to TRBD1. The length of the CDR3 is 14 residues. J lost 4 bases, V lost 6 bases, and 8 bases had no gene match. Germline CDR1 and CDR2: MGHDK and SYGVNS. The CDR3 loop reads CASRQTGPFTEAFF. DNA of the CDR3: TGTGCCAGCAGACAGACAGGGCCCTTCACTGAAGCTTTCTTT.